This T cell receptor beta chain is drawn from a study of OX40 agonist ivuxolimab in advanced cancers. Study observations and caveats: Antigen targets of the expanded peripheral T cells went undetermined.

As to this clone: The antigen is undetermined.

Libraries were prepared by immunoSEQ multiplex PCR; TCRdb keeps only in-frame clonotypes and omits some of them. The sample consists of some 96,000 clones, around nine tenths of them appearing once. This CDR3 is 17 amino acids long. V lost 2 bases, J lost 5 bases, and 7 bases stayed unmatched. Germline CDR1 reads SGHDN; CDR2 reads FVKESK. This clonotype was sampled from an adult with an advanced solid tumor such as melanoma, head and neck, liver or kidney cancer. The material sequenced was CD4+ or CD8+ T cells sorted from blood, taken in a trial of the OX40 agonist ivuxolimab. V is TRBV14 and J is TRBJ2-1; the match to TRBD2 covers 12 bases. CDR3 bases: TGTGCCAGCAGCCAAAGGCGGACTAGCGGGATGAACAATGAGCAGTTCTTC. Translating gives CASSQRRTSGMNNEQFF.